The text below deals with one TCR beta chain. This receptor's antigen is unknown. There are no base qualities to consult, and no much larger clone falls within one base. This sample was included in a study of T cell changes during pregnancy in multiple sclerosis (dated by TCRdb to the late 2010s). With regard to the full study: Changes in the T cell repertoire over the course of pregnancy were examined in this study in women with multiple sclerosis.

From the cysteine up to the phenylalanine, the CDR3 has a length of 15 residues. Just the 45-base CDR3 DNA is kept, in frame starting at base 1. V is cut by 5 bases and J by 7 bases, and the space between the germline ends is 15 bases. The germline V gene (reference sequence) provides CDR1 LNHNV and CDR2 YYDKDF. The method was the immunoSEQ multiplex PCR assay. TCRdb holds this immuneACCESS table with in-frame rearrangements only. Some clones are missing; in checked studies, unresolved V genes explain under half, and the rest has no known cause. The sample has approximately 70,000 clones on record, around nine tenths of them singletons. Of the sample, around 2% falls within the top ten clones.

Specimen: peripheral blood, collected in the second trimester of pregnancy. The rearrangement combines TRBV15 with TRBJ1-6; the D region possibly corresponds to TRBD1 (5 bases align). The TCR originated in a female donor with multiple sclerosis, enrolled in a pregnancy study. The CDR3 is CATSALGARNSPLHF. The DNA sequence reads TGTGCCACCAGCGCCCTAGGGGCCCGAAATTCACCCCTCCACTTT.